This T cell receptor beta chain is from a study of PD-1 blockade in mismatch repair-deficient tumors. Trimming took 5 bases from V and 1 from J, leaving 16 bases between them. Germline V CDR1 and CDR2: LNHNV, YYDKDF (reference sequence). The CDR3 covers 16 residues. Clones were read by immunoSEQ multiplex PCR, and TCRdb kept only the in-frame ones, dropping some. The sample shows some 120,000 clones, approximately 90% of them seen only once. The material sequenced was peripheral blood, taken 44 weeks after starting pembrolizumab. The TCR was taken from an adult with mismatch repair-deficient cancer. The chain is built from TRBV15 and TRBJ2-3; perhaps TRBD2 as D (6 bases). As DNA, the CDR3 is TGTGCCACCAGCCCCGAAAGACTAGGACGCACAGATACGCAGTATTTT. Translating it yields CATSPERLGRTDTQYF.